One sample yielded the 7 T cell receptor beta chains listed below, sequenced in a study of regulatory T cells in long-lasting Graves disease. Documented time point: persistent/refractory GD, antithyroid drugs over 5 years with positive TRAb. The TCR library was made from RNA that had been extracted from PBMCs in TRIzol. In building TCR beta libraries, iRepertoire HTBI primers were used together with Arm-PCR of CDR3 regions. TCRdb used MiXCR to reprocess the multiplex PCR reads, holding one entry per CDR3 protein. The table shows hundreds of thousands of distinct CDR3 sequences, with 25% to 35% occurring only once. Source: peripheral blood mononuclear cells (PBMCs), taken when the disease was refractory, from a patient treated with antithyroid drugs. The source of these receptors is a female donor with Graves disease.

The rearrangement uses TRBV30 and TRBJ1-2; D perhaps matches TRBD1 (6 bases). The CDR3 runs 16 residues. The V end lost 1 base, the J end lost 4 bases, and 19 bases lay between the germline ends. Germline V CDR1 and CDR2: GTSNPN, SVGIG (reference sequence). CDR3 region: CAWSAPGTFSPYGYTF. The CDR3 region has the DNA TGTGCCTGGAGTGCACCCGGGACATTCTCCCCCTATGGCTACACCTTC.

Remarks on this clonotype: This clone may be a read error of a much larger clone one base away. The chain recombines TRBV28 with TRBJ1-1; D might be TRBD1 (5 bases). The CDR3 length is 13 residues. The germline V gene encodes CDR1 MDHEN and CDR2 SYDVKM. Here the CDR3 DNA reads TGTGCCAGCGGGGCGTTCATGAACATTGAAGCTTTCTTT. Residues: CASGAFMNIEAFF.

This rearrangement joins TRBV5-6 to TRBJ2-7; 10 nucleotides agree with TRBD1. The V and J ends lost 4 bases and 3 bases, in that order; junction bases with no gene match: 10. CDR1 is SGHDT and CDR2 is YYEEEE in the germline V gene. The CDR3 covers 16 residues. The CDR3 bases are TGTGCCAGCAGCCGGGTGGTGACAGGGGGCAACTACGAGCAGTACTTC. Translated: CASSRVVTGGNYEQYF.

Only a few counts were recorded for this clonotype. The rearrangement uses TRBV2 and TRBJ2-2; 12 nucleotides agree with TRBD2. The J segment lost 7 bases and the V segment lost 2 bases, leaving 5 bases of the junction unmatched. CDR3 length: 16 residues. Germline V gene lookup returns CDR1 SNHLY and CDR2 FYNNEI. The CDR3 reads CASSERLAGDVGELFF. CDR3 nucleotide sequence: TGTGCCAGCAGTGAACGACTAGCGGGAGATGTCGGGGAGCTGTTTTTT.

This clonotype was counted between two and nine times. DNA for the CDR3: TGTGCCAGCAGCTTAAGAGGGGGGGGCCATCAGCCCCAGCATTTT. This codes for CASSLRGGGHQPQHF. The rearrangement links TRBV5-5 to TRBJ1-5, with D perhaps matching TRBD1 (6 bases). Germline V CDR1 and CDR2: SGHKS, YYEKEE (reference sequence). V lost 2 bases and J 5 bases, leaving 14 bases between the germline ends. This CDR3 has 15 residues.

In this sample, this clonotype turned up many times. This sequence joins TRBV12-3 or TRBV12-4 and TRBJ1-2, with D maybe TRBD1 (5 bases). The CDR3 length is 11 residues. V was trimmed by 7 bases and J by 13 bases, leaving 16 bases between them. The CDR3, as DNA: TGTGCCAGCACCCAAGACAGACCCCTCACCTTC. This codes for CASTQDRPLTF.

The gene calls are TRBV30 and TRBJ2-7, with 9 bases that match TRBD1. This CDR3 contains 16 residues. Germline lookup yields CDR1 GTSNPN and CDR2 SVGIG (reference sequence). Trimming removed 2 bases from V and 5 bases from J; junction bases left unmatched: 13. DNA for the CDR3: TGTGCCTGGAGTCCATACCCGGGACAGGGAATCCACGAGCAGTACTTC. Its protein product is CAWSPYPGQGIHEQYF.